This TCR beta chain was captured by sequencing in a study of T-cell reconstitution after alpha-beta-depleted transplantation in children. The study's findings and limits: It was newly produced T cells that mostly accounted for T-cell counts and diversity one year after transplant. From surviving recipient T cells and thymic progenitors came the high day-60 TCRbeta diversity observed in some patients. At around two months after transplant, the alpha-beta T cells were reportedly derived from several hundred expanded clones that came from non-depleted graft cells.

TCRbeta library preparation incorporated unique molecular identifiers. TCRdb re-called the PCR reads with MiXCR, one entry per CDR3 protein. This table has 500,000 to 750,000 distinct CDR3 sequences, roughly 13% appearing once. This clonotype was observed a few times. The antigen is undetermined. CDR1 and CDR2 (germline): SGDLS, YYNGEE. The CDR3 loop spans 13 amino acids. Trimming took off 1 base at V and 5 bases at J, with 9 bases between the two ends. The TCR sequence derives from a male patient under 18 who had a stem cell transplant for acute myeloid leukemia, so the T cells may come from the graft donor. The sequences come from PBMCs, mostly from graft donor cells, collected 360 days after TCRalphabeta/CD19-depleted stem cell transplant. The chain combines TRBV9 with TRBJ1-1; D is undetermined. CDR3 amino acids: CASSVREWTEAFF. The CDR3 nucleotides are TGTGCCAGCAGCGTACGGGAGTGGACTGAAGCTTTCTTT.